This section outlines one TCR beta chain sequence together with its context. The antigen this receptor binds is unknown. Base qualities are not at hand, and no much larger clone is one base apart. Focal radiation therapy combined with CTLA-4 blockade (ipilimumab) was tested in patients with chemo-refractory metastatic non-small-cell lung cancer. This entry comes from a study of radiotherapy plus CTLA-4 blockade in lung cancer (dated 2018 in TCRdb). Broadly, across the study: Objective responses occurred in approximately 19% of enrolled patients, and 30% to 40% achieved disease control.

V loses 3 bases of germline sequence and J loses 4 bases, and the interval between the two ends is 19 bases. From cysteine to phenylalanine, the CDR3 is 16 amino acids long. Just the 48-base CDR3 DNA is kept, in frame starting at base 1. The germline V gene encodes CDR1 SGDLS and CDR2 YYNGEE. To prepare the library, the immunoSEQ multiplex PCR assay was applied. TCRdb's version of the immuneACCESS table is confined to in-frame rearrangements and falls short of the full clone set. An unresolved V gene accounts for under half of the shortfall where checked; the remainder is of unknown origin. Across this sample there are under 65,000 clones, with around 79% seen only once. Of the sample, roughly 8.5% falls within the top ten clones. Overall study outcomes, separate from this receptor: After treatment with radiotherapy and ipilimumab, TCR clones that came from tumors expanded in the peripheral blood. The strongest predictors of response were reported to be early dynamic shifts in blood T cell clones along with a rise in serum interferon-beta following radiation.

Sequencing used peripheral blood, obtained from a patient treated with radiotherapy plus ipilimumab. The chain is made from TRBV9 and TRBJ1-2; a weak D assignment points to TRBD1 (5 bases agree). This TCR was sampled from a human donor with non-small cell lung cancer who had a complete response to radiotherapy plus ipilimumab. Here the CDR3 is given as CASSEDRRGRPYGYTF. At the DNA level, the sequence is TGTGCCAGCAGCGAAGATCGAAGGGGCCGTCCCTATGGCTACACCTTC.